A single sample is the source of the 6 T cell receptor beta chains below, sequenced in a study of CD8 T cells in ankylosing spondylitis (dated by TCRdb to the late 2010s). Library creation used 5' RACE. This sample was sequenced with an Illumina HiSeq 2500. TCRdb ran its own pipeline on the public reads, namely fastp trimming at Q25 and MiXCR clone calling, and kept in-frame beta chains. CDR3 protein duplicates are merged, each entry listing the most common genes and DNA. This sample is represented by under 300,000 distinct CDR3 sequences; approximately 11% of them were singletons. 6% to 8.5% of the sample comes from the top ten. Input material: blood, either unsorted or a sorted T cell fraction (not recorded which). These receptors came from a male donor with ankylosing spondylitis or in good health (not recorded which).

The table lists this clonotype with a count of one. The V and J genes are TRBV12-3 or TRBV12-4 and TRBJ1-4; 10 nucleotides line up with TRBD1. The V and J ends lost 6 bases and 10 bases, in that order; junction bases with no gene match: 14. The CDR3 totals 16 residues. The CDR3 is CASSGEATGGGGKLFF. The DNA for the CDR3 is TGTGCCAGCAGCGGAGAAGCGACAGGGGGCGGGGGAAAACTGTTTTTT.

This clonotype was picked up many times. The chain is built from TRBV12-3 or TRBV12-4 and TRBJ2-2, with TRBD1 identical over 9 bases. The CDR3 has 15 amino acids. J gave up 5 bases and V 5 bases, and 6 bases lay outside the gene matches. CDR3 sequence: CASSPGTGRTGELFF. The CDR3 DNA follows: TGTGCCAGCAGTCCTGGGACAGGGAGGACCGGGGAGCTGTTTTTT.

The V gene is TRBV7-2, the J gene TRBJ2-7; D possibly corresponds to TRBD1 (5 bases). V dropped 3 bases and J dropped 0 bases, with 9 bases sitting between them. CDR3 size: 14 residues. Germline values: CDR1 SGHTA, CDR2 FQGNSA. The CDR3 loop reads CASSFQGSSYEQYF. CDR3 coding DNA: TGTGCCAGCAGCTTCCAGGGAAGCTCCTACGAGCAGTACTTC.

This clonotype was recorded many times. The V call is TRBV20-1, the J call TRBJ2-5, with a possible D match to TRBD1 (6 bases). CDR3 length: 13 amino acids. Germline V CDR1 and CDR2: DFQATT, SNEGSKA (reference sequence). Trimming removed 3 bases at V and 1 base at J, with 9 bases between. CDR3 in DNA: TGCAGTGCTAGGTGGACAGCCCAAGAGACCCAGTACTTC. As protein: CSARWTAQETQYF.

A few counts support this clonotype. The chain uses TRBV6-1 and TRBJ2-6; D is unresolved. The germline V gene encodes CDR1 MNHNS and CDR2 SASEGT. The CDR3 totals 18 residues. Trimming left V 6 bases short and J 0 bases short, with 18 bases between. CDR3: CASRKQAGSFSGANVLTF. CDR3 sequence (DNA): TGTGCCAGCAGGAAGCAGGCAGGAAGCTTCTCTGGGGCCAACGTCCTGACTTTC.

Ten or more counts support this clonotype. This chain links TRBV5-1 with TRBJ2-1; 10 nucleotides line up with TRBD2. The CDR3 extends over 15 amino acids. V lost 0 bases, J lost 10 bases, and 7 bases stayed unmatched. Germline loops: CDR1 SGHRS, CDR2 YFSETQ. CDR3 loop: CASSLVSGRAREQFF. CDR3 DNA sequence: TGCGCCAGCAGCTTGGTGAGCGGGAGGGCCAGAGAGCAGTTCTTC.